This T cell receptor (beta chain) came from a study of CD8 T cells in Susac syndrome (dated by TCRdb to between 2018 and 2020). Turning to the overall study: Whether CD8+ T cell activation and differentiation in Susac syndrome was antigen driven was tested using repertoire sequencing. On the study overall, not on this receptor specifically: The number of individuals in the TCR sequencing and HLA analysis was recognized as being relatively small.

V is pruned by 3 bases and J by 5 bases, leaving 14 bases of the junction without a gene match. The germline V gene (reference sequence) gives CDR1 as DFQATT and CDR2 as SNEGSKA. The CDR3 holds 16 amino acids from the cysteine to the phenylalanine. The sequence is cut down to CDR3 DNA, 48 bases in frame from base 1. RNA was extracted using the RNeasy kit, and roughly 0.5 to 1 microgram was reverse transcribed with random hexamers. TCR beta CDR3 regions were amplified with the immunoSEQ multiplex PCR assay covering 54 Vbeta and 13 Jbeta segments. PCR amplification bias was corrected using a synthetic template baseline for primer optimization and computational correction. Under the source paper's analysis protocol: Reads were annotated to V, D and J genes per IMGT and analyzed with immunoSEQ Analyzer, keeping only productive sequences. Clonality was calculated as one minus the Shannon entropy normalized by log2 of the number of productive unique sequences. Public and private clones were assessed among the 100 most prevalent clones of each patient and control. Susac-specific clones were defined as absent from healthy and MS cohorts, around 1,000 published viral clones and other ImmuneACCESS disease sequences. TCRdb reworked the public reads: Q25 trimming with fastp, MiXCR clone assembly, productive beta chains retained. Identical CDR3 protein sequences are pooled into one entry, listed with their most common genes and DNA. In this record, the V and J calls reflect TCRdb's handling and not the investigators' own analysis. This sample gives roughly 180,000 distinct CDR3 sequences in total; roughly 95% of them show up just once. 0.08% to 0.11% of the sample rests with the top ten.

To note about this clonotype: This clone's antigen is unknown. No base-level quality is on record; no much larger clone is a single base apart.

High-throughput TCR beta sequencing profiled peripheral blood CD8+ and CD4+ T cells from healthy donors, Susac syndrome patients and multiple sclerosis patients. The healthy donors served as controls matched for age and sex. Bulk CD8+ and CD4+ T cells were purified by magnetic negative isolation, while CD8+ TEMRA cells were enriched using FACS. Blood was collected in EDTA tubes and processed within 24 hours, with PBMCs isolated through density gradient centrifugation. PBMCs destined for TCR sequencing were cryopreserved in liquid nitrogen and later thawed in a 37 °C water bath. The sorted or isolated CD4+, CD8+ and CD8+ TEMRA cells reached a purity of at least 90%.

This sequence uses TRBV20-1 and TRBJ2-5; a stretch of 8 junction bases matches TRBD1. The sequence derives from a human donor in good health. Sequencing used CD4+ T cells from PBMCs. The CDR3 reads CSASPPRSGGWETQYF. The sequence in DNA is TGCAGTGCTAGCCCCCCTCGCTCAGGGGGCTGGGAGACCCAGTACTTC.